Each of the 18 T cell receptor beta chains below was sequenced from the same sample in a study of memory CD4+ T cells and cytomegalovirus serostatus. The sort gate was single viable CD3+CD4+CD8-CD45RO+ cells for memory CD4+ T cells. The repertoire was sequenced with immunoSEQ multiplex PCR; TCRdb's copy has only in-frame clones and lacks some. The sample has under 70,000 clones; about three quarters are singletons. Sequencing was done on a sample of memory CD4+ T cells from blood. These receptor sequences come from an adult in good health and CMV-seronegative.

This chain joins TRBV15 and TRBJ2-1; D gene unclear. Germline V gene sequence: CDR1 LNHNV, CDR2 YYDKDF (reference sequence). CDR3 length equals 12 residues. The germline V and J ends were trimmed by 0 bases and 15 bases, with 12 bases remaining between them. CDR3 amino acids: CATSRDDLRGFF. The CDR3, as DNA: TGTGCCACCAGCAGAGATGATCTTAGAGGGTTCTTC. The full variable domain, completed using reference TRBV15 and TRBJ2-1, is DAMVIQNPRYQVTQFGKPVTLSCSQTLNHNVMYWYQQKSSQAPKLLFHYYDKDFNNEADTPDNFQSRRPNTSFCFLDIRSPGLGDTAMYLCATSRDDLRGFFGPGTRLTVL.

The genes are TRBV18 and TRBJ2-3, with D perhaps matching TRBD1 (6 bases). Germline V gene lookup returns CDR1 KGHSH and CDR2 LQKENI. V was shortened by 7 bases and J by 3 bases, with 17 bases between the two germline ends. The CDR3 is 15 residues long. CDR3 residues: CASLTAGTRTDTQYF. The CDR3 nucleotides read TGTGCCAGCTTAACTGCCGGGACAAGGACAGATACGCAGTATTTT.

This clone was seen more than once but under ten times. V is TRBV15 and J is TRBJ2-3; 7 bases are a match to TRBD1. The germline gives CDR1 LNHNV, CDR2 YYDKDF (reference sequence). The CDR3 has 17 residues. The junction had 6 bases not matched to a gene; V was cut back by 0 bases and J by 0 bases. In DNA form, the CDR3 reads TGTGCCACCAGCAGAGATAGGACAGGTCGAAGCACAGATACGCAGTATTTT. This sequence encodes CATSRDRTGRSTDTQYF. The full variable domain, its missing parts supplied by reference TRBV15 and TRBJ2-3, is DAMVIQNPRYQVTQFGKPVTLSCSQTLNHNVMYWYQQKSSQAPKLLFHYYDKDFNNEADTPDNFQSRRPNTSFCFLDIRSPGLGDTAMYLCATSRDRTGRSTDTQYFGPGTRLTVL.

The gene calls are TRBV7-9 and TRBJ2-7; D remains ambiguous. This CDR3 comprises 14 residues. V lost 5 bases and J lost 2, with 13 bases in between. CDR1 and CDR2 from the germline V gene are SEHNR and FQNEAQ (reference sequence). The CDR3 reads CASSPLGSTYEQYF. CDR3 sequence (DNA): TGTGCCAGCAGCCCTCTAGGTTCGACCTACGAGCAGTACTTC.

This rearrangement joins TRBV7-9 to TRBJ2-2; D gene uncertain. Trimming took 11 bases from V and 7 from J, leaving 5 bases between them. Germline loops: CDR1 SEHNR, CDR2 FQNEAQ (reference sequence). The CDR3 runs 9 residues. CDR3 nucleotides: TGTGCCGTAAGCGGGGAGCTGTTTTTT. Its protein product is CAVSGELFF. Using reference TRBV7-9 and TRBJ2-2 for the parts outside the CDR3, the full variable domain is DTGVSQNPRHKITKRGQNVTFRCDPISEHNRLYWYRQTLGQGPEFLTYFQNEAQLEKSRLLSDRFSAERPKGSFSTLEIQRTEQGDSAMYLCAVSGELFFGEGSRLTVL.

This clone has just a few counts. The chain links TRBV6-5 to TRBJ2-4, with 9 nucleotides matching TRBD1. V was pared by 6 bases and J by 3 bases, with 3 bases of the junction left unmatched. Germline V lookup: CDR1 MNHEY, CDR2 SVGAGI. The CDR3 spans 14 residues. The CDR3, as DNA: TGTGCCAGCAGCCGGACAGGGGTCAAAAACATTCAGTACTTC. Protein product: CASSRTGVKNIQYF.

The V gene is TRBV2, the J gene TRBJ1-2; 9 bases align to TRBD1. Germline V CDR1 and CDR2: SNHLY, FYNNEI. The V and J ends lost 4 bases and 5 bases, in that order; junction bases with no gene match: 8. This CDR3 is built from 15 residues. The CDR3 protein is CASSGPGQGYYGYTF. The CDR3, as DNA: TGTGCCAGCAGTGGACCGGGACAGGGATATTATGGCTACACCTTC.

This clone was recorded a few times. The gene calls are TRBV18 and TRBJ2-1; 10 nucleotides match TRBD2. The CDR3 spans 16 residues. The V gene's germline CDR1 is KGHSH and CDR2 LQKENI. V was pared by 2 bases and J by 7 bases, with 8 bases of the junction left unmatched. CDR3 nucleotide sequence: TGTGCCAGCTCACCATCCCTAGCGGGAGTAGTGAATGAGCAGTTCTTC. This translates into CASSPSLAGVVNEQFF. The full variable domain, completed using reference TRBV18 and TRBJ2-1, is NAGVMQNPRHLVRRRGQEARLRCSPMKGHSHVYWYRQLPEEGLKFMVYLQKENIIDESGMPKERFSAEFPKEGPSILRIQQVVRGDSAAYFCASSPSLAGVVNEQFFGPGTRLTVL.

This chain joins TRBV30 and TRBJ1-5; D call uncertain. Germline V gives CDR1 GTSNPN, CDR2 SVGIG (reference sequence). The V gene lost 2 bases and the J gene lost 7 bases, with 9 bases spanning the gap. CDR3 size: 12 residues. The chain's CDR3 is CAWSFQGQPQHF. The CDR3 DNA reads as TGTGCCTGGAGTTTCCAAGGGCAGCCCCAGCATTTT.

The V call is TRBV6-6, the J call TRBJ2-7; the D is unclear. V lost 0 bases to trimming and J lost 0 bases, with 9 bases between them. CDR1 MNHNY and CDR2 SVGAGI come from the germline V gene (reference sequence). The CDR3 runs 15 residues. The CDR3, as DNA: TGTGCCAGCAGTTACTCGAACACGGCCTCCTACGAGCAGTACTTC. This encodes CASSYSNTASYEQYF.

The V and J genes are TRBV30 and TRBJ2-1; perhaps TRBD2 as D (5 bases). This CDR3 is built from 11 residues. Looked up from germline, CDR1 is GTSNPN and CDR2 is SVGIG (reference sequence). V was clipped by 5 bases and J by 11 bases, with 13 bases between them. The CDR3 bases are TGTGCCTGGGGGTCGGCGGGCAAGCAGTTCTTC. It codes for CAWGSAGKQFF.

The gene calls are TRBV9 and TRBJ2-3; unclear D gene. The CDR3 is 14 residues long. Germline V CDR1 and CDR2: SGDLS, YYNGEE. Between the trimmed V and J ends, which lost 2 bases and 0 bases, there was a span of 7 bases. The CDR3 protein is CASSVLRSTDTQYF. The CDR3 nucleotides read TGTGCCAGCAGCGTCCTGAGGAGCACAGATACGCAGTATTTT.

This clone was picked up one time. Additional DNA sequences in this sample encode the identical CDR3. The chain carries TRBV29-1 and TRBJ2-1; D is perhaps TRBD1 (6 bases). The germline gives CDR1 SQVTM, CDR2 ANQGSEA. The CDR3 has 15 residues. Trimming removed 1 base from V and 10 bases from J, with 20 bases in between. The CDR3 DNA sequence: TGCAGCGTTGAAGGGAATAGGGGGTTGGACGGGGAGCAGTTCTTC. It yields the protein CSVEGNRGLDGEQFF.

This clone was seen a single time. This chain joins TRBV11-2 and TRBJ2-7; a possible D gene is TRBD2 (6 bases). Germline-derived CDR1 and CDR2 are SGHAT and FQNNGV. The ends were cut back, 4 bases at V and 1 base at J, with 20 bases in the middle. There are 17 residues in the CDR3. The CDR3 DNA follows: TGTGCCAGCAGCTCCCTCGTAGGGCGGGGATCATCCTACGAGCAGTACTTC. Amino acids: CASSSLVGRGSSYEQYF.

This clone appeared once. The V gene is TRBV25-1, the J gene TRBJ2-1; TRBD1 matches 8 bases. Per the germline V gene, CDR1 is MGHDK and CDR2 is SYGVNS. The CDR3 sequence is 14 residues long. V shed 4 bases and J 7 bases; nucleotides not matched to a gene: 6. DNA of the CDR3: TGTGCCAGCAGTGCGAGGACAGGGACAAATGAGCAGTTCTTC. Its protein is CASSARTGTNEQFF.

The chain links TRBV7-6 to TRBJ2-5, with D tentatively TRBD1 (5 bases). The V gene's germline CDR1 is SGHVS and CDR2 FNYEAQ. The CDR3 totals 15 residues. V lost 2 bases and J 5 bases, leaving 15 bases between the germline ends. The CDR3 DNA reads TGTGCCAGCAGCTTACCTCCAGGGTTGGGGGAGACCCAGTACTTC. Its translation is CASSLPPGLGETQYF.

For the CDR3, the DNA is TGTGCCTCCGCATTAGGGGGGTTCTATGGCTACACCTTC. Translated: CASALGGFYGYTF. The gene calls are TRBV28 and TRBJ1-2, with a possible D match to TRBD1 (6 bases). The CDR3 spans 13 residues. Germline CDR1 is MDHEN and CDR2 is SYDVKM. V was shortened by 11 bases and J by 4 bases, with 17 bases between the two germline ends.

V is TRBV14 and J is TRBJ1-3; D is undetermined. V lost 1 base and J 0 bases, leaving 4 bases between the germline ends. Germline loops: CDR1 SGHDN, CDR2 FVKESK. The CDR3 consists of 14 residues. CDR3 DNA sequence: TGTGCCAGCAGCCAAGGGGTCTCTGGAAACACCATATATTTT. This codes for CASSQGVSGNTIYF.